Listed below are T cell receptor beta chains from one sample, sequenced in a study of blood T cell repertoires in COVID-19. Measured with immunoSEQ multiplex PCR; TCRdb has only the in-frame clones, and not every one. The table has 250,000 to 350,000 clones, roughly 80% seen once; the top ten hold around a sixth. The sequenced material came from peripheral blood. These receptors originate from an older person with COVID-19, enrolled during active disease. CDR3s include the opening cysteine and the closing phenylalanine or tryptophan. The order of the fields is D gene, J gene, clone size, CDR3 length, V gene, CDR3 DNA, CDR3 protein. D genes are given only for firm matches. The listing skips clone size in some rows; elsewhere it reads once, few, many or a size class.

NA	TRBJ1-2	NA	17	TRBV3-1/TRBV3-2	TGTGCCAGCAGCCAAATTAATACCGCGACAGGAACTAGTGGCTACACCTTC	CASSQINTATGTSGYTF
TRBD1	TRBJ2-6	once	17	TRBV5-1	TGCGCCAGCAGCTTCACGGCAGGGGGCGGTGGGGCCAACGTCCTGACTTTC	CASSFTAGGGGANVLTF
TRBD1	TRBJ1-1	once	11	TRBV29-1	TGCAGCGTTCGACAGGGCCCTGAAGCTTTCTTT	CSVRQGPEAFF
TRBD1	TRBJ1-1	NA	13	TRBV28	TGTGCCACAACTACAGGGGAGAACACTGAAGCTTTCTTT	CATTTGENTEAFF
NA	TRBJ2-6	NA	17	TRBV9	TGTGCCAGCAGCGTAAGCACCTCAGGGTCTGGGGCCAACGTCCTGACTTTC	CASSVSTSGSGANVLTF
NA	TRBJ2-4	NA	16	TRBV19	TGTGCCAGTAGTATTTCTGACAGACTAGCCAAAAACATTCAGTACTTC	CASSISDRLAKNIQYF
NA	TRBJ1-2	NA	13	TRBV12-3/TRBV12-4	TGTGCCAGCAGTTTAGAACGGGGGAATGGCTACACCTTC	CASSLERGNGYTF
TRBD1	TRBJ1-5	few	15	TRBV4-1	TGCGCCAGCAGCCAAGGGGTGGGACAGTACATCCCCCAGCATTTT	CASSQGVGQYIPQHF
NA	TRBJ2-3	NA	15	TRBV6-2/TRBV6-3	TGTGCCAGCAGTTCCCCCCTCCGGGAGAAAGATACGCAGTATTTT	CASSSPLREKDTQYF
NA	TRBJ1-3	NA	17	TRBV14	TGTGCCAGCAGCCAAGATTTCGGAACAGGATCCGGAAACACCATATATTTT	CASSQDFGTGSGNTIYF
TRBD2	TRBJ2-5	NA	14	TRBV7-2	TGTGCCAGCAGCCGTCTAGCGGGGGCCCGGACCCAGTACTTC	CASSRLAGARTQYF
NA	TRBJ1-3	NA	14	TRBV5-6	TGTGCCAGCAGCTCACCACAGGGAGGAAACACCATATATTTT	CASSSPQGGNTIYF
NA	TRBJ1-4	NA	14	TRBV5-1	TGCGCCAGCAGCTTGGTGCCAGGTTCGGAAAAACTGTTTTTT	CASSLVPGSEKLFF
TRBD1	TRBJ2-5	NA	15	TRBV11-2	TGTGCCAGCAGCCCGCAAGGACAGGGCGGAGAGACCCAGTACTTC	CASSPQGQGGETQYF
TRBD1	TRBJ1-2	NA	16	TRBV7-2	TGTGCCAGCAGCTTAGATTTCGGGACAGGGGTCCGGGGCTACACCTTC	CASSLDFGTGVRGYTF
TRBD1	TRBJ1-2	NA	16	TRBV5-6	TGTGCCAGCAGCTCTAGATTAGGGACAGGGTATGGTGGCTACACCTTC	CASSSRLGTGYGGYTF
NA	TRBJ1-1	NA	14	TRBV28	TGTGCCAGCAGTTTACAGGGCCAGAACACTGAAGCTTTCTTT	CASSLQGQNTEAFF
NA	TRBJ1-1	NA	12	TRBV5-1	TGCGCCAGCAGCTTCACCGGGATTGAAGCTTTCTTT	CASSFTGIEAFF
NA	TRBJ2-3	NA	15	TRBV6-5	TGTGCCAGCAGTTACCAATTATTAGCCCCAGATACGCAGTATTTT	CASSYQLLAPDTQYF
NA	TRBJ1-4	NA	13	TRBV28	TGTGCCAGCAGTGGCCAGGGGAAAGAAAAACTGTTTTTT	CASSGQGKEKLFF
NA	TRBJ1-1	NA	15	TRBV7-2	TGTGCCAGCAGCTTATACAGGGCGAGGAACACTGAAGCTTTCTTT	CASSLYRARNTEAFF
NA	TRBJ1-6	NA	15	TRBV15	TGTGCCACCAGCAGAGAGGGGACTTATAATTCACCCCTCCACTTT	CATSREGTYNSPLHF
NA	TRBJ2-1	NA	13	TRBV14	TGTGCCAGCAGCCAAGATCGAGGAGATGAGCAGTTCTTC	CASSQDRGDEQFF
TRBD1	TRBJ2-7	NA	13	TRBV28	TGTGCCAGCAGTTTCAGGGGGTGGTACGAGCAGTACTTC	CASSFRGWYEQYF
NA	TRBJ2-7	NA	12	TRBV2	TGTGCCAGCATAGCAACGTTGGGCGAGCAGTACTTC	CASIATLGEQYF
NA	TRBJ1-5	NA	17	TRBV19	TGTGCCAGTAGTCTGGATGGGGGGAGGGGCTTCGGTCAGCCCCAGCATTTT	CASSLDGGRGFGQPQHF
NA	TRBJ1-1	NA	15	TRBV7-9	TGTGCCAGCAGCTTCCGAGACAGGCAGAACACTGAAGCTTTCTTT	CASSFRDRQNTEAFF
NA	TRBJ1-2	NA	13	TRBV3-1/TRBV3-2	TGTGCCAGCAGCCAGGGGCGGAACTATGGCTACACCTTC	CASSQGRNYGYTF
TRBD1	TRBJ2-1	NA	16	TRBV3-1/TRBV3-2	TGTGCCAGCAGCCATAGGATCCAGGGGGTTGGGAATGAGCAGTTCTTC	CASSHRIQGVGNEQFF
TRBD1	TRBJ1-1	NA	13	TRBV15	TGTGCCACCAGCAGGACCGGACAGGGCCCCGCTTTCTTT	CATSRTGQGPAFF
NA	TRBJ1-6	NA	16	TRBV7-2	TGTGCCAGCAGCTTAAATCCCGGGGGGCGGAATTCACCCCTCCACTTT	CASSLNPGGRNSPLHF
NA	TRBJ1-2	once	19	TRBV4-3	TGCGCCAGCAGCCAACCCTTCGGCGCAGCAGGGGCCCCGGGGTATGGCTACACCTTC	CASSQPFGAAGAPGYGYTF
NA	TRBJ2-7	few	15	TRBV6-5	TGTGCCAGCAGTTACTTAGGCCAGGCTGCCTACGAGCAGTACTTC	CASSYLGQAAYEQYF